This T cell receptor (beta chain) was captured in a study of blood T cell repertoires in COVID-19. About the study: Some COVID-19 samples were acute and others convalescent; all came from the United States, Italy and Spain. Sources were T cells, B-cell-depleted T cells, or PBMCs; the material itself was cDNA or gDNA.

Per the authors' pipeline: Cell counts per sample came from amplifying reference gene primers. The protocol was immunoSEQ multiplex PCR, while the TCRdb copy is restricted to in-frame clones and leaves out a portion. V, J and clone size derive from that table, while D and trimming were established from the DNA sequence. The top ten clones hold around 1.6% of a sample with about 300,000 clones, around 84% of them seen once. A few counts support this clone. CDR3 length: 15 residues. Losses at the gene ends were 5 bases for V and 2 bases for J; bases not matched to a gene: 4. Germline CDR1 LNHNV, CDR2 YYDKDF (reference sequence).

The sequenced sample consisted of peripheral blood. The TCR originated in a human donor with COVID-19, enrolled during active disease. The donor label of this sample is uncertain. This sequence joins TRBV15 and TRBJ2-3; 10 bases line up with TRBD2. The CDR3 protein is CATSGAGGFTDTQYF. Written as DNA, the CDR3 is TGTGCCACCAGCGGAGCGGGAGGGTTCACAGATACGCAGTATTTT. The complete variable domain, with remaining parts taken from reference TRBV15 and TRBJ2-3, reads DAMVIQNPRYQVTQFGKPVTLSCSQTLNHNVMYWYQQKSSQAPKLLFHYYDKDFNNEADTPDNFQSRRPNTSFCFLDIRSPGLGDTAMYLCATSGAGGFTDTQYFGPGTRLTVL.